This entry lists 25 T cell receptor beta chains sequenced from one sample in a study of persistence of HIV-infected CD4 T cells. The libraries were made with immunoSEQ version 4 in survey mode. The protocol was immunoSEQ multiplex PCR, while the TCRdb copy is restricted to in-frame clones and leaves out a portion. The data show approximately 35,000 clones, approximately 78% seen once. These receptors are not linked to any known antigen. The stimulus was an HIV-1 Gag 15-mer peptide pool, 0.8 to 1 ug/peptide/mL. Memory cells lacking CD40L and CD69 with high CD45RO were sorted. The starting material was cultured CD4+ T cells from PBMCs, obtained from a patient who received antiretroviral therapy. These receptors originate from an adult with HIV. The donor label of this sample is uncertain.

The chain couples TRBV19 to TRBJ2-2, with a weak D call TRBD1 (6 bases). Germline lookup yields CDR1 LNHDA and CDR2 SQIVND (reference sequence). CDR3 length: 17 amino acids. The germline V and J ends were trimmed by 3 bases and 4 bases, with 18 bases remaining between them. Written as DNA, the CDR3 is TGTGCCAGTAGTATTGGCGGTTCAGGGGCAGGCACCGGGGAGCTGTTTTTT. Amino acids: CASSIGGSGAGTGELFF.

This chain uses TRBV6-5 with TRBJ1-2, with 9 nucleotides matching TRBD1. V was clipped by 5 bases and J by 3 bases; unmatched bases: 1. Germline V gene lookup returns CDR1 MNHEY and CDR2 SVGAGI. The CDR3 is made up of 13 amino acids. Here the CDR3 DNA reads TGTGCCAGCAGTCGGACAGGGGACTATGGCTACACCTTC. Residues: CASSRTGDYGYTF.

In its sample, this clone was seen a few times. In DNA, the CDR3 is TGTGCTACGAGCCCCTCCCTTGGCAGGGCCGGTGGCTACACCTTC. Protein product: CATSPSLGRAGGYTF. The rearrangement links TRBV12-5 to TRBJ1-2; TRBD1 is a possible D gene (5 bases). Germline CDR1 and CDR2: LGHNT and FRNRAP. Trimming stripped 10 bases from V and 7 bases from J, with 25 bases between. There are 15 residues in the CDR3. The complete variable domain, with remaining parts taken from reference TRBV12-5 and TRBJ1-2, reads DARVTQTPRHKVTEMGQEVTMRCQPILGHNTVFWYRQTMMQGLELLAYFRNRAPLDDSGMPKDRFSAEMPDATLATLKIQPSEPRDSAVYFCATSPSLGRAGGYTFGSGTRLTVV.

This rearrangement joins TRBV1 to TRBJ2-1. TRBV1 is termed a pseudogene. There are 11 residues in the CDR3. CDR3 in amino acids: CTSSSRRRRFF. CDR3 coding DNA: TGCACCAGCAGCTCCCGACGAAGGCGGTTCTTC.

The chain couples TRBV6-5 to TRBJ2-1; D may correspond to TRBD1 or TRBD2 (5 bases each). Looked up from germline, CDR1 is MNHEY and CDR2 is SVGAGI. The CDR3 runs 15 residues. The V end was cut by 7 bases, the J end by 9 bases, with 22 bases between. CDR3 protein: CASKRGRDLTIEQFF. The DNA for the CDR3 is TGTGCCAGCAAGAGGGGCAGGGACCTTACAATTGAGCAGTTCTTC.

V is TRBV4-1 and J is TRBJ1-2, with D tentatively TRBD1 (5 bases). This CDR3 comprises 13 residues. Germline lookup yields CDR1 MGHRA and CDR2 YSYEKL. The V end lost 4 bases, the J end lost 6 bases, and 12 bases lay between the germline ends. CDR3 region: CASSPERGDGYTF. CDR3 in DNA: TGCGCCAGCAGCCCTGAGAGGGGTGATGGCTACACCTTC.

The chain carries TRBV5-1 and TRBJ1-6; possible D gene TRBD1, 5 bases. Germline V lookup: CDR1 SGHRS, CDR2 YFSETQ. Deletions cut 0 bases from V and 0 bases from J, with 10 bases between. CDR3 size: 17 residues. Written as DNA, the CDR3 is TGCGCCAGCAGCTTGGGGGCAGGGAGCTCCTATAATTCACCCCTCCACTTT. Translated, it gives CASSLGAGSSYNSPLHF.

The chain carries TRBV30 and TRBJ2-5; D possibly corresponds to TRBD1 (5 bases). CDR3 length: 12 amino acids. CDR1 is GTSNPN and CDR2 is SVGIG in the germline V gene (reference sequence). Trimming left V 4 bases short and J 4 bases short, with 10 bases between. The CDR3 DNA sequence: TGTGCCTGGAAAGGGGTGAGAGAGACCCAGTACTTC. It translates to CAWKGVRETQYF.

V is TRBV27 and J is TRBJ2-1; TRBD2 matches at 10 bases. Trimming took 5 bases from V and 8 from J; bases not matched to a gene: 12. CDR1 MNHEY and CDR2 SMNVEV come from the germline V gene (reference sequence). This CDR3 has 16 residues. The CDR3 DNA follows: TGTGCCAGCAGTCCGCGAGCGGGGGGGCATGGGGATGAGCAGTTCTTC. It yields the protein CASSPRAGGHGDEQFF.

The chain carries TRBV6-5 and TRBJ2-7; 7 bases fit TRBD1. The V and J ends lost 6 bases and 2 bases, in that order; junction bases with no gene match: 7. CDR3 length: 14 amino acids. In germline, CDR1 is MNHEY, CDR2 SVGAGI. The CDR3 here is CASSDRQGAYEQYV. CDR3 coding DNA: TGTGCCAGCAGCGATCGACAGGGAGCCTACGAGCAGTACGTC.

The chain carries TRBV27 and TRBJ2-3; D possibly corresponds to TRBD1 (5 bases). This CDR3 contains 15 residues. CDR1 and CDR2 from the germline V gene are MNHEY and SMNVEV (reference sequence). V was pared by 3 bases and J by 4 bases, with 14 bases between. The CDR3: CASSFSGSTPDTQYF. In DNA, the CDR3 is TGTGCCAGCAGTTTTTCAGGGTCGACCCCAGATACGCAGTATTTT.

The chain is built from TRBV5-1 and TRBJ2-3; TRBD2 is a possible D gene (7 bases). Germline V lookup: CDR1 SGHRS, CDR2 YFSETQ. V was shortened by 1 base and J by 4 bases, with 16 bases between the two germline ends. The CDR3 length is 16 residues. CDR3 nucleotide sequence: TGCGCCAGCAGCTTGTTAAGGGGGGGCGGGTCAGATACGCAGTATTTT. As protein: CASSLLRGGGSDTQYF.

The chain recombines TRBV11-3 with TRBJ2-2, with D possibly matching TRBD2 (5 bases). This CDR3 region has 14 residues. V dropped 4 bases and J dropped 6 bases, with 12 bases sitting between them. Looked up from germline, CDR1 is SGHNT and CDR2 is YENEEA. The CDR3 nucleotides are TGTGCCAGCAGCTCAAGCGGTGTCGCCGGGGAGCTGTTTTTT. It specifies CASSSSGVAGELFF. The full variable domain, its missing parts supplied by reference TRBV11-3 and TRBJ2-2, is EAGVVQSPRYKIIEKKQPVAFWCNPISGHNTLYWYLQNLGQGPELLIRYENEEAVDDSQLPKDRFSAERLKGVDSTLKIQPAELGDSAVYLCASSSSGVAGELFFGEGSRLTVL.

This clone is a singleton in its sample. CDR3 sequence (DNA): TGTGCCAGCAGCCCACGACAGGGGGCGGCAGATACGCAGTATTTT. It specifies CASSPRQGAADTQYF. This sequence joins TRBV7-8 and TRBJ2-3, with 10 bases identical to TRBD1. CDR1 SGHVS and CDR2 FQNEAQ come from the germline V gene. V trimming: 5 bases; J trimming: 4 bases; junction bases outside the gene matches: 6. This CDR3 contains 15 residues.

The J gene is TRBJ1-6, the V gene TRBV15, with 7 bases aligning to TRBD1. The CDR3 covers 18 residues. V trimming: 2 bases; J trimming: 7 bases; junction bases outside the gene matches: 14. Germline V CDR1 and CDR2: LNHNV, YYDKDF (reference sequence). The CDR3 sequence: CATSRQEVFDRVNSPLHF. The CDR3 bases are TGTGCCACCAGCAGACAGGAGGTTTTTGACAGGGTAAATTCACCCCTCCACTTT.

The chain joins TRBV19 to TRBJ2-3; D gene unclear. This CDR3 comprises 15 residues. The V gene's germline CDR1 is LNHDA and CDR2 SQIVND (reference sequence). Trimming pared 3 bases from V and 2 bases from J, leaving 12 bases between. CDR3 protein: CASSIGSFYTDTQYF. The CDR3 DNA sequence: TGTGCCAGTAGTATCGGTAGCTTTTACACAGATACGCAGTATTTT.

The CDR3 DNA follows: TGTGCCAGCAGTCCGTGGGGGGTCGGCAATCAGCCCCAGCATTTT. Its protein product is CASSPWGVGNQPQHF. This chain uses TRBV6-5 with TRBJ1-5; maybe TRBD1 (5 bases). This CDR3 contains 15 residues. Germline assignment: CDR1 MNHEY and CDR2 SVGAGI. V lost 5 bases to trimming and J lost 2 bases, with 13 bases between them.

The chain couples TRBV5-1 to TRBJ1-1; 9 bases match TRBD1. The CDR3 contains 14 residues. CDR1 and CDR2 (germline): SGHRS, YFSETQ. V shed 4 bases and J 1 base; nucleotides not matched to a gene: 2. The CDR3 is CASSGDRENTEAFF. The CDR3 bases are TGCGCCAGCAGCGGGGACAGGGAGAACACTGAAGCTTTCTTT.

This rearrangement joins TRBV21-1 to TRBJ2-7; TRBD1 is taken as the D call from the table, unchecked against the DNA. TRBV21-1 is flagged as a pseudogene. This CDR3 has 15 amino acids. The CDR3 reads CASSKEGNGAYEQYF. The CDR3 DNA reads TGTGCCAGCAGCAAAGAGGGGAACGGAGCCTACGAGCAGTACTTC.

The chain links TRBV5-4 to TRBJ1-2; D is unclear. This CDR3 has 14 amino acids. Germline-derived CDR1 and CDR2 are SGHNT and YYREEE (reference sequence). The V end lost 4 bases, the J end lost 0 bases, and 10 bases lay between the germline ends. CDR3 sequence: CASSASGSNYGYTF. The CDR3 nucleotides are TGTGCCAGCAGCGCTAGTGGTTCTAACTATGGCTACACCTTC.

This clone was recorded a few times. This chain connects TRBV5-1 to TRBJ2-2; D is perhaps TRBD2 (5 bases). This CDR3 spans 15 amino acids. Germline V gene lookup returns CDR1 SGHRS and CDR2 YFSETQ. Trimming stripped 6 bases from V and 0 bases from J, with 12 bases between. CDR3 protein: CASNREGANTGELFF. In DNA, the CDR3 is TGCGCCAGCAACCGGGAAGGCGCGAACACCGGGGAGCTGTTTTTT.

The chain carries TRBV5-5 and TRBJ1-2; D gene uncertain. V lost 0 bases and J 4 bases, leaving 16 bases between the germline ends. CDR3 size: 16 residues. Germline CDR1 SGHKS, CDR2 YYEKEE (reference sequence). CDR3 bases: TGTGCCAGCAGCTTGGATATTACTCCTGGGGTCTATGGCTACACCTTC. It is translated as CASSLDITPGVYGYTF.

The rearrangement links TRBV24-1 to TRBJ1-2, with a tentative D call TRBD1 (6 bases). From germline, CDR1 is KGHDR and CDR2 SFDVKD. Trimming shortened V by 3 bases and J by 4 bases, and 8 bases separated the two germline ends. The CDR3 totals 13 residues. CDR3 sequence (DNA): TGTGCCACCAGTGATACGGACAGCTATGGCTACACCTTC. Residues: CATSDTDSYGYTF.

The rearrangement links TRBV30 to TRBJ1-1; D gene uncertain. The CDR3 spans 15 residues. Germline CDR1 is GTSNPN and CDR2 is SVGIG (reference sequence). V was pared by 3 bases and J by 5 bases, with 19 bases between. CDR3 in DNA: TGTGCCTGGAGCCGGCCGCTTACAGCCCCAACTGAAGCTTTCTTT. As protein: CAWSRPLTAPTEAFF. Using reference TRBV30 and TRBJ1-1 for the parts outside the CDR3, the full variable domain is SQTIHQWPATLVQPVGSPLSLECTVEGTSNPNLYWYRQAAGRGLQLLFYSVGIGQISSEVPQNLSASRPQDRQFILSSKKLLLSDSGFYLCAWSRPLTAPTEAFFGQGTRLTVV.

The chain employs TRBV3-1 (or the pseudogene TRBV3-2) and TRBJ2-6; tentatively, D is TRBD1 (5 bases). Germline V gene lookup returns CDR1 LGHDT and CDR2 YNNKEL (reference sequence). V shed 0 bases and J shed 5 bases, with 11 bases lying between them. The CDR3 length is 16 residues. Here the CDR3 reads CASSQDERQRANVLTF. CDR3 DNA: TGTGCCAGCAGCCAAGATGAGCGACAGAGGGCCAACGTCCTGACTTTC.